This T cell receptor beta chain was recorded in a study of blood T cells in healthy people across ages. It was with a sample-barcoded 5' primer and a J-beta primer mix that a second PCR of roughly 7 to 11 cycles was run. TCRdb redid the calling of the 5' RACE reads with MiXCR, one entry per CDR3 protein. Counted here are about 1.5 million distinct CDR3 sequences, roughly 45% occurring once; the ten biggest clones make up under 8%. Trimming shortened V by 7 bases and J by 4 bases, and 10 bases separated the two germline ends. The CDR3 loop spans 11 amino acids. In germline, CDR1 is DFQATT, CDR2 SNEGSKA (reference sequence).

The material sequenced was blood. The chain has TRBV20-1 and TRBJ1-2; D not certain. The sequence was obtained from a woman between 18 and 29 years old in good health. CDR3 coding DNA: TGCAGTGTTTCTGACACCTATGGCTACACCTTC. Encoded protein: CSVSDTYGYTF.